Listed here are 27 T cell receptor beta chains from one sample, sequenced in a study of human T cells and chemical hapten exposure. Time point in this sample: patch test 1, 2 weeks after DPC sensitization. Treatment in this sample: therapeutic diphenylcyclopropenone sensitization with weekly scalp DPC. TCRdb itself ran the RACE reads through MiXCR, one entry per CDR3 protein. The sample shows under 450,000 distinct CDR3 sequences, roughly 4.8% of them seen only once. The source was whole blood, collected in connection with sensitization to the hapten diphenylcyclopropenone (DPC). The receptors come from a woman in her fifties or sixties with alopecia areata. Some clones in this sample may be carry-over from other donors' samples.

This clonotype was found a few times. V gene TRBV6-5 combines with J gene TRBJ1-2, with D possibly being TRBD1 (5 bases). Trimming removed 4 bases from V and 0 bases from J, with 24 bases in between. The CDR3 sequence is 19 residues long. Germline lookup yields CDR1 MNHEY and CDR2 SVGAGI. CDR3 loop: CASSSPTGTDESANYGYTF. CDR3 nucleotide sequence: TGTGCCAGCAGTTCCCCTACCGGGACGGACGAATCTGCTAACTATGGCTACACCTTC.

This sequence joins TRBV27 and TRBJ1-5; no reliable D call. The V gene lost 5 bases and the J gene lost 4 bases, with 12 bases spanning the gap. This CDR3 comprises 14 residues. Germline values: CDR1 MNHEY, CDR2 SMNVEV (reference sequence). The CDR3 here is CASSHKAENQPQHF. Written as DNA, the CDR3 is TGTGCCAGCAGTCACAAAGCGGAGAATCAGCCCCAGCATTTT.

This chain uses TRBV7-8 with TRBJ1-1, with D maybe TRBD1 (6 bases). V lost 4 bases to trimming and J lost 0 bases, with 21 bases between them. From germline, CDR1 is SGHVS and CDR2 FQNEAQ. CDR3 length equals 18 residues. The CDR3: CASSSFIGTRGVNTEAFF. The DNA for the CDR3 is TGTGCCAGCAGCTCCTTTATTGGCACGAGGGGGGTGAACACTGAAGCTTTCTTT.

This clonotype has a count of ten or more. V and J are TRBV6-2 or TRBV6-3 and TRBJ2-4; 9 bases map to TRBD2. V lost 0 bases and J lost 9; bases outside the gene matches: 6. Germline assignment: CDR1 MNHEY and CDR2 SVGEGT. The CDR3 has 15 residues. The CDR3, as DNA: TGTGCCAGCAGTTACTCGCTTAGCGGGAGTATCATTCAGTACTTC. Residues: CASSYSLSGSIIQYF.

The CDR3 loop is CASSAWTALNYEQYF. Written as DNA, the CDR3 is TGTGCCAGCAGCGCCTGGACAGCTCTTAACTACGAGCAGTACTTC. The chain recombines TRBV5-6 with TRBJ2-7; D possibly corresponds to TRBD1 (6 bases). The germline V gene has CDR1 SGHDT and CDR2 YYEEEE. The CDR3 is made up of 15 amino acids. Trimming removed 4 bases at V and 3 bases at J, with 17 bases between.

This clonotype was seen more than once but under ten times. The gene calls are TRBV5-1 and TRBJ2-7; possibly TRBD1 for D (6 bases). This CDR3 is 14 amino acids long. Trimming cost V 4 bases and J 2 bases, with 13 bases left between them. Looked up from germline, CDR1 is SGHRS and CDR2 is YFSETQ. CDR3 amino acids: CASSIAGTPYEQYF. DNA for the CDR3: TGCGCCAGCAGCATCGCCGGGACACCCTACGAGCAGTACTTC.

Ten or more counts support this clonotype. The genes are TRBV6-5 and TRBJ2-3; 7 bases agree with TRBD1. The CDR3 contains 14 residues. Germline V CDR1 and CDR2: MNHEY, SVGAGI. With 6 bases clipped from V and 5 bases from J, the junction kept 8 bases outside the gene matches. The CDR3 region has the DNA TGTGCCAGCAGAAACAGGGGAAGCGTAGATACGCAGTATTTT. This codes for CASRNRGSVDTQYF.

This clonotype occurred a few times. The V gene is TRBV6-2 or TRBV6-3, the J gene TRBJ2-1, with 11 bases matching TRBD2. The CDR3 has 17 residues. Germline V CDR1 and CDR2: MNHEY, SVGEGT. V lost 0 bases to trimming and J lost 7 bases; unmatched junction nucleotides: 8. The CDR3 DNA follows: TGTGCCAGCAGTTACTCACTAGCGGGAGAGGAAGAAAATGAGCAGTTCTTC. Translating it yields CASSYSLAGEEENEQFF.

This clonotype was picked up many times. CDR3 amino acids: CASSDYFEGTDTQYF. The CDR3 nucleotides are TGTGCCAGCAGTGATTACTTTGAGGGCACAGATACGCAGTATTTT. J is TRBJ2-3 and V is TRBV12-3 or TRBV12-4; D ambiguous. There are 15 residues in the CDR3. V was trimmed by 5 bases and J by 1 base, leaving 13 bases between them.

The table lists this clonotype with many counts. This CDR3 reads CASSPSGSSATEAFF. CDR3 coding DNA: TGTGCCAGCAGCCCATCAGGGTCCTCGGCCACTGAAGCTTTCTTT. The chain carries TRBV7-9 and TRBJ1-1; maybe TRBD1 (5 bases). CDR3 length: 15 amino acids. V gave up 5 bases and J gave up 4 bases, with 17 bases separating them. Looked up from germline, CDR1 is SEHNR and CDR2 is FQNEAQ (reference sequence). Filled out from reference TRBV7-9 and TRBJ1-1, the complete variable domain reads DTGVSQNPRHKITKRGQNVTFRCDPISEHNRLYWYRQTLGQGPEFLTYFQNEAQLEKSRLLSDRFSAERPKGSFSTLEIQRTEQGDSAMYLCASSPSGSSATEAFFGQGTRLTVV.

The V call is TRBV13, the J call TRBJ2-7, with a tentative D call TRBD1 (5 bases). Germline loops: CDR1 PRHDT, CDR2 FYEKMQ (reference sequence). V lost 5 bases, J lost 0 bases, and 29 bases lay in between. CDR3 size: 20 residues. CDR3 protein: CASSRPAGQGKPDNSYEQYF. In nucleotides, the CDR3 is TGTGCCAGCAGCCGGCCCGCTGGGCAGGGTAAGCCTGATAACTCCTACGAGCAGTACTTC.

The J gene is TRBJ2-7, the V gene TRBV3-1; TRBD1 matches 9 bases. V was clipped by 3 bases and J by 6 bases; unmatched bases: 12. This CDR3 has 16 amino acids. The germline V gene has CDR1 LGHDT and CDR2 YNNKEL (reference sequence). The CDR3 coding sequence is TGTGCCAGCAGCCACGACTTGACCGGGACAGGGTCCGAGCAGTACTTC. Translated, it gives CASSHDLTGTGSEQYF.

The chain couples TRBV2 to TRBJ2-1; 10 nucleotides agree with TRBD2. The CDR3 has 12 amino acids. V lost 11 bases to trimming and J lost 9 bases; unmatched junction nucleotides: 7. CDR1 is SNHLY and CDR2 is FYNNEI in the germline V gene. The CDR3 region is CAGKRGGTEQFF. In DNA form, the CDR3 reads TGTGCCGGCAAGCGGGGGGGCACTGAGCAGTTCTTC.

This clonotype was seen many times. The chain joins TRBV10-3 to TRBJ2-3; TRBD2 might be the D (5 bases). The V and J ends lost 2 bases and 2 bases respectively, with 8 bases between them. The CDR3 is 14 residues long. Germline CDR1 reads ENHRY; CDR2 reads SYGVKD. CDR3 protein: CAISEGLFTDTQYF. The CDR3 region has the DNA TGTGCCATCAGTGAGGGACTTTTCACAGATACGCAGTATTTT.

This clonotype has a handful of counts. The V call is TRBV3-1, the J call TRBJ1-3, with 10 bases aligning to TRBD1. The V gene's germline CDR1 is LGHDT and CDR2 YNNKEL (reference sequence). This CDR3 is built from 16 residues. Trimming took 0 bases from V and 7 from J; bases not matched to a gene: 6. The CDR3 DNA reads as TGTGCCAGCAGCCAAGATCTGACAGGGGGCCGGAACACCATATATTTT. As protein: CASSQDLTGGRNTIYF.

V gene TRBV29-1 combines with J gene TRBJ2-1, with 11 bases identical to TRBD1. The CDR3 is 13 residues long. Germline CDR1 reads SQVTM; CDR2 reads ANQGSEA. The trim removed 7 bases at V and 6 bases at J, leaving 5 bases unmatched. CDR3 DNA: TGCAGCGCTCCCGGGACAGGGGGCAATGAGCAGTTCTTC. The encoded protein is CSAPGTGGNEQFF.

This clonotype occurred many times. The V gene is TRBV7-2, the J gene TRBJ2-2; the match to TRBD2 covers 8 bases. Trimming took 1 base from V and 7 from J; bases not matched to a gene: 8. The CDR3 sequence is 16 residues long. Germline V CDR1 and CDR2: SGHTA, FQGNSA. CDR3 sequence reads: CASSLVASGSGGELFF. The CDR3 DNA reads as TGTGCCAGCAGCTTAGTGGCCAGCGGGAGTGGCGGGGAGCTGTTTTTT.

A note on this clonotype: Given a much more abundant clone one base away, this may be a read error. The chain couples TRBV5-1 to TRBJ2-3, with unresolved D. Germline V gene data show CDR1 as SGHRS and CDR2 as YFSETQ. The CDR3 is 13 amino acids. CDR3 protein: CTSSPRLTDTQYF. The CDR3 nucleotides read TGCACCAGCAGCCCTAGACTCACAGATACGCAGTATTTT.

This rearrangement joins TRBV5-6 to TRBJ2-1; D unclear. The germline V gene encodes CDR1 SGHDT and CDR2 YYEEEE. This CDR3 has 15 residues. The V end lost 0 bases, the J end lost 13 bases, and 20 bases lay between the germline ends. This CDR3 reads CASSLGTGPPEVQFF. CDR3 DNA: TGTGCCAGCAGCTTGGGGACGGGCCCCCCCGAAGTTCAGTTCTTC.

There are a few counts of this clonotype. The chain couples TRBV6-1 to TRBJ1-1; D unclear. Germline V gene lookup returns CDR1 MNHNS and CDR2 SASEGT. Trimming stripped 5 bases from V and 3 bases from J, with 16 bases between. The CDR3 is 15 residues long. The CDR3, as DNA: TGTGCCAGCAGTCCCCGACACCCTAAGGACACTGAAGCTTTCTTT. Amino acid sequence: CASSPRHPKDTEAFF.

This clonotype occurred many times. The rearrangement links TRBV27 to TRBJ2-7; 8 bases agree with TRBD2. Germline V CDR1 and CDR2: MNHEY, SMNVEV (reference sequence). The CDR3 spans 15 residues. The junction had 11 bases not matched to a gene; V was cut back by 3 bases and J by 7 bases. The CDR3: CASSLGPGGNREQYF. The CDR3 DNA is TGTGCCAGCAGTTTGGGGCCGGGGGGGAACAGGGAGCAGTACTTC.

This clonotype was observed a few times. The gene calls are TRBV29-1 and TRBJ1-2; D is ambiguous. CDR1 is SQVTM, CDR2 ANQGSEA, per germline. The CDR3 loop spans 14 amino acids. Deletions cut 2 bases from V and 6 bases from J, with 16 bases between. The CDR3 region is CSVESRSLADGYTF. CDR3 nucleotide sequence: TGCAGCGTTGAATCCCGTTCATTGGCCGATGGCTACACCTTC.

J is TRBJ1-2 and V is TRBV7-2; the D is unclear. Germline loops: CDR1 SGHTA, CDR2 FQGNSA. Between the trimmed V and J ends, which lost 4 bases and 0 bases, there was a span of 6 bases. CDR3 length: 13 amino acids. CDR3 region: CASSSTTNYGYTF. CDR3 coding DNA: TGTGCCAGCAGCTCAACAACTAACTATGGCTACACCTTC.

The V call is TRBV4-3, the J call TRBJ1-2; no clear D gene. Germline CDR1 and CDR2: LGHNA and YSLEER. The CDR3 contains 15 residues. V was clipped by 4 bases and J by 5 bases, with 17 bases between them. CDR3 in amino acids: CASSPNPQTLYGYTF. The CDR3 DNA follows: TGCGCCAGCAGCCCAAACCCCCAGACATTGTATGGCTACACCTTC.

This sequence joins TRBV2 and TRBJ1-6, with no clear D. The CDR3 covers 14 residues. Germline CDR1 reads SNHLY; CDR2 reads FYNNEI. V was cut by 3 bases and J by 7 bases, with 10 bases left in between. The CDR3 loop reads CASSEPNKNSPLHF. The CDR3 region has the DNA TGTGCCAGCAGTGAGCCCAACAAGAATTCACCCCTCCACTTT.

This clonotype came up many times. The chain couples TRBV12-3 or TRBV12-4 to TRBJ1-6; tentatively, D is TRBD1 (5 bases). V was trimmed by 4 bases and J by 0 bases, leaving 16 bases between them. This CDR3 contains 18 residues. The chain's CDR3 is CASSYEVGGGSYNSPLHF. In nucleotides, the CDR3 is TGTGCCAGCAGTTACGAAGTCGGGGGAGGCTCCTATAATTCACCCCTCCACTTT.

CDR3 coding DNA: TGTGCCAGCAGTGCCCAGACCGCAGGAGGCTACACCTTC. Translating gives CASSAQTAGGYTF. The rearrangement joins TRBV2 to TRBJ1-2; unclear D gene. Trimming left V 4 bases short and J 8 bases short, with 14 bases between. The CDR3 loop spans 13 amino acids. Germline V gives CDR1 SNHLY, CDR2 FYNNEI.